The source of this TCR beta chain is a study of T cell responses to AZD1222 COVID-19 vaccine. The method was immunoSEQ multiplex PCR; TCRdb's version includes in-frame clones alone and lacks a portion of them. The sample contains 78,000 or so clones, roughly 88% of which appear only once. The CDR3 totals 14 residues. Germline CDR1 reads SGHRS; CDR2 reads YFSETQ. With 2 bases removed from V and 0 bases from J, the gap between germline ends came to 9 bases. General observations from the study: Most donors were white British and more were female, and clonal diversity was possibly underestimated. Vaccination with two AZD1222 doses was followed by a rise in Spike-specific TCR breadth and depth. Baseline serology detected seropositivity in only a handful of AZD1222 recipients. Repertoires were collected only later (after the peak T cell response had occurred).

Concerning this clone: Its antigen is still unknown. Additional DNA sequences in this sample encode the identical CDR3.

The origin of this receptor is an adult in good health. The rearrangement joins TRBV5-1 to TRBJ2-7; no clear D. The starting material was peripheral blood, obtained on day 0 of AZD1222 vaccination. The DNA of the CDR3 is TGCGCCAGCAGCTTAGGACCCAACTCCTACGAGCAGTACTTC. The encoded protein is CASSLGPNSYEQYF.